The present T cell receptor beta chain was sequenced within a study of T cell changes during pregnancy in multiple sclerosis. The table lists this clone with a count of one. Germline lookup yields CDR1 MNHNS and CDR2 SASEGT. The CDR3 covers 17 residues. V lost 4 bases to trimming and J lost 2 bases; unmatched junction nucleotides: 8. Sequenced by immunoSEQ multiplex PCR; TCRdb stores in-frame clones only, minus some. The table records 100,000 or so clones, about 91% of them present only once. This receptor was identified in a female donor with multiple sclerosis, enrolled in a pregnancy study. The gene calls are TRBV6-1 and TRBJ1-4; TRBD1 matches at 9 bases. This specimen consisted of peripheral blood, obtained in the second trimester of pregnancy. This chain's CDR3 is CASSARGQGSTNEKLFF. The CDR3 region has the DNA TGTGCCAGCAGTGCAAGGGGACAGGGTAGCACTAATGAAAAACTGTTTTTT.